This T cell receptor (beta chain) came from a study of identical twins. This clonotype has just a few counts. The germline V gene encodes CDR1 SGHRS and CDR2 YFSETQ. This CDR3 has 16 residues. The junction had 10 bases not matched to a gene; V was cut back by 7 bases and J by 3 bases. TCRdb reprocessed the 5' RACE reads with MiXCR, giving one entry per CDR3 protein. The profile shows approximately 690,000 distinct CDR3 sequences, 5.5% to 6.5% of them singletons. This receptor was identified in a man aged 18 to 29 in good health. The specimen sequenced was naive T cells sorted from blood. The chain links TRBV5-1 to TRBJ2-3; 11 bases fit TRBD2. The CDR3 nucleotides read TGCGCCAGCTACTCAACTAGCGGGAGCTCGACAGATACGCAGTATTTT. Translated, it gives CASYSTSGSSTDTQYF.